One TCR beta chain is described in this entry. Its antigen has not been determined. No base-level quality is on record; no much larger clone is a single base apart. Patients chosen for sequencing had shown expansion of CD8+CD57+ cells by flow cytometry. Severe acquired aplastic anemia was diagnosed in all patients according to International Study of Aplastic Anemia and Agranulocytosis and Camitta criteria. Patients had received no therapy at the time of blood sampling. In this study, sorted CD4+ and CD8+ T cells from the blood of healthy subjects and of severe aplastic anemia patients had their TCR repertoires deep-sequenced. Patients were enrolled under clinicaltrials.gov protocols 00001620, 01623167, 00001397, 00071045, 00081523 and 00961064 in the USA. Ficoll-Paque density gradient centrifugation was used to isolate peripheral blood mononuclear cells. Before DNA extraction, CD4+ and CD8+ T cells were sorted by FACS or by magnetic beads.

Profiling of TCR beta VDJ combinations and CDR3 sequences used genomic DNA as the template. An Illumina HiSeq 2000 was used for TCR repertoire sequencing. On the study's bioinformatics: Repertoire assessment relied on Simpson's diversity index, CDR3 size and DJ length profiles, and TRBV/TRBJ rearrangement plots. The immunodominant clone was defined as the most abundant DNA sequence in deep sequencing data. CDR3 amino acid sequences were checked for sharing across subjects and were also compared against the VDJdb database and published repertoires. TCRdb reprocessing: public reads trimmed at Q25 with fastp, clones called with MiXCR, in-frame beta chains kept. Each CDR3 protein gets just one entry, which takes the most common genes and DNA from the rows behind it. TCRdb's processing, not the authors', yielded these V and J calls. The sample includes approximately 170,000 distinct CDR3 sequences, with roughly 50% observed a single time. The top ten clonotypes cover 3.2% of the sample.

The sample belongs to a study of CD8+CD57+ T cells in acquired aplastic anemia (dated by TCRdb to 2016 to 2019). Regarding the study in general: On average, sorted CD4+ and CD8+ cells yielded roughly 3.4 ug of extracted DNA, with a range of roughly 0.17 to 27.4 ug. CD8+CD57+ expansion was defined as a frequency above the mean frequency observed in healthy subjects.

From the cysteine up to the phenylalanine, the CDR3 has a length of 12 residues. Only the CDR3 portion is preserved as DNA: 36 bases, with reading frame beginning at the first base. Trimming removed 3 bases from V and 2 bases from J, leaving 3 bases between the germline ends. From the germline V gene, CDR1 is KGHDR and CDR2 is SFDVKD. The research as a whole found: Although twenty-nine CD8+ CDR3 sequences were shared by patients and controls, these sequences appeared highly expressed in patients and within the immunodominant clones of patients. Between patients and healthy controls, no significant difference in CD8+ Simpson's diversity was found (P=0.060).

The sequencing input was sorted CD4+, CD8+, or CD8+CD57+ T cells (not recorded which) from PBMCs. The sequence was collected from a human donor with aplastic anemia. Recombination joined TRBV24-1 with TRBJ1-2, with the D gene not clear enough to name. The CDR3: CATSDPNYGYTF. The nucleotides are TGTGCCACCAGTGATCCCAACTATGGCTACACCTTC.